This T cell receptor beta chain comes out of a study of T cells after posttransplantation cyclophosphamide. Findings of the study overall: After PTCy, TRB diversity resembled that of CNI/methotrexate controls.

This clone was detected many times. What it binds is unknown. Libraries were prepared by immunoSEQ multiplex PCR; TCRdb keeps only in-frame clonotypes and omits some of them. The sample shows roughly 14,000 clones, no singletons; the ten largest hold approximately 22%. V gave up 5 bases and J gave up 8 bases, with 19 bases separating them. Germline CDR1 reads SEHNR; CDR2 reads FQNEAQ (reference sequence). The CDR3 is made up of 15 amino acids. Treatment was busulfan-fludarabine conditioning, a marrow graft, and cyclophosphamide on days +3 and +4. This receptor was identified in a female patient aged 40-49 years who received an allogeneic stem cell transplant from a related donor, was CMV-positive, and had no GVHD. Among the T cells, some may be from the graft donor. V usage is TRBV7-9 and J usage is TRBJ2-1; D is unclear. The source was PBMCs, collected about 1,200 days after allogeneic stem cell transplant with posttransplant cyclophosphamide. The CDR3 sequence: CASSVHGSSGDEQFF. The CDR3 nucleotides are TGTGCCAGCAGCGTTCACGGCTCCTCAGGTGATGAGCAGTTCTTC.